The clone carrying this TCR beta chain was recorded many times. Its antigen remains unidentified. Germline V gene sequence: CDR1 KGHSH, CDR2 LQKENI. The V gene end was trimmed by 5 bases and the J gene end by 2 bases; junction bases not matched to a gene: 4. This CDR3 region has 14 residues. The sample originates from a study of regulatory T cells in long-lasting Graves disease. Study observations and caveats: Favoring TRBV28, TRBJ1-2 and TRBJ2-5 was a feature seen in persistent disease.

The time point is: newly diagnosed GD, antithyroid drugs for less than 3 months. The TCR library used RNA extracted from PBMCs. Diagnoses of Graves' disease were made by American Thyroid Association guidelines. According to the study, TCR beta libraries were built with iRepertoire HTBI primers and CDR3-region Arm-PCR. TCRdb itself ran the multiplex PCR reads through MiXCR, one entry per CDR3 protein. The repertoire holds about 350,000 distinct CDR3 sequences, with 16% as singletons. These data also formed part of another study, on T cells in Graves' hyperthyroidism and ophthalmopathy. That paper states: The HTBI primer set was used in a first-round RT-PCR of the TCR CDR3.

The chain uses TRBV18 and TRBJ2-3, with 7 nucleotides matching TRBD1. The sample consisted of peripheral blood mononuclear cells (PBMCs), taken at new diagnosis, from a patient treated with antithyroid drugs. This TCR came from a man aged 40-49 years with Graves disease. This CDR3 reads CASSRQGYTDTQYF. The DNA of the CDR3 is TGTGCCAGCTCAAGACAGGGATACACAGATACGCAGTATTTT.